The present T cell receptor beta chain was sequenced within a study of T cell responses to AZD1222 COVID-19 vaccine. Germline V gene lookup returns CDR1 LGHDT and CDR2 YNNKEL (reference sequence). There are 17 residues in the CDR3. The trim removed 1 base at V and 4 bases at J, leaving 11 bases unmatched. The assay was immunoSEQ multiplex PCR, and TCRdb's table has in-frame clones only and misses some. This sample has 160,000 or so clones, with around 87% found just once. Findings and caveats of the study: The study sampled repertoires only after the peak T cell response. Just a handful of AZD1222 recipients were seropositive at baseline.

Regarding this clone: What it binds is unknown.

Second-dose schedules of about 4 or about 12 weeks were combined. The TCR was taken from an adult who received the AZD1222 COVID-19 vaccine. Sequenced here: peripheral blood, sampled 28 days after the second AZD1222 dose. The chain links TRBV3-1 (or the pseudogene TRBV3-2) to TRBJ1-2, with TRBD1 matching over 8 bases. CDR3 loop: CASSQGSGWQGAYGYTF. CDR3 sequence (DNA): TGTGCCAGCAGCCAAGGATCGGGGTGGCAGGGGGCCTATGGCTACACCTTC.